This TCR beta chain appears in the sequencing data of a study of shared clonotypes between healthy human individuals. About this clone itself: Antigen specificity is unknown.

The assay ran at deep level. In the authors' workflow: For the immunoSEQ data, sequences were junction-only without quality scores, so filtering differed. Libraries were prepared by immunoSEQ multiplex PCR; TCRdb keeps only in-frame clonotypes and omits some of them. That table furnishes V, J and clone size, whereas the DNA furnished D and trimming. The sample holds some 530,000 clones; about 78% are singletons and the top ten take around 12%. The CDR3 extends over 15 amino acids. The germline V gene encodes CDR1 MNHEY and CDR2 SMNVEV (reference sequence). Trimming stripped 5 bases from V and 2 bases from J, with 16 bases between. Whole-study findings and limits: In this cohort, only blood was sampled, and tissue repertoires likely differ.

The clonotype was recovered from a woman aged 40 to 50 in good health. Some clones in this sample may be carry-over from other donors' samples. The chain uses TRBV27 and TRBJ2-7; D perhaps matches TRBD1 (6 bases). The sample comprised PBMCs. CDR3 DNA: TGTGCCAGCAGTCCATTCACAGGGAGACCCTACGAGCAGTACTTC. It codes for CASSPFTGRPYEQYF.